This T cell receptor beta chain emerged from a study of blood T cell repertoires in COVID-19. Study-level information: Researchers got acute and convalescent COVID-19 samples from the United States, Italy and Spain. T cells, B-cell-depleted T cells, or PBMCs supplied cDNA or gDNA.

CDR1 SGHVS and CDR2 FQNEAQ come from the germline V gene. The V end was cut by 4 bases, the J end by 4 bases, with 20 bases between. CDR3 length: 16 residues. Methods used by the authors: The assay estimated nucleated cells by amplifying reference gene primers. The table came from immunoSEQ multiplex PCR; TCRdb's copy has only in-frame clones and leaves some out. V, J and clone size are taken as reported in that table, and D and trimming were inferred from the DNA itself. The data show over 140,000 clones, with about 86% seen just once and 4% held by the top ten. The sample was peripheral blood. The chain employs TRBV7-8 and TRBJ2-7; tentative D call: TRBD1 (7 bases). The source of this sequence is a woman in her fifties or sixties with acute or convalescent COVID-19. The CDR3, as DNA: TGTGCCAGCAGCTACGGACAGGTCGGGGGTAGTTACGAGCAGTACTTC. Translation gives CASSYGQVGGSYEQYF.